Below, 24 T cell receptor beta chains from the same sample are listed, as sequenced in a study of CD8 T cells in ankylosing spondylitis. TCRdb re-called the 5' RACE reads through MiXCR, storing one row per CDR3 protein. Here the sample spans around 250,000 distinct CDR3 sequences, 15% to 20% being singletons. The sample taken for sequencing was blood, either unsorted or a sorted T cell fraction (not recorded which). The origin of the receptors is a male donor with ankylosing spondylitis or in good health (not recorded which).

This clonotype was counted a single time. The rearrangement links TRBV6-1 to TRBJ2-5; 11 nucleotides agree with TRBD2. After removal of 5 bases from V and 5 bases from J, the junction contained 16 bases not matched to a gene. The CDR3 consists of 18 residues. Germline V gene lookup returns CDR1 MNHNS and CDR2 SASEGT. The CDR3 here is CASSRVEAVAGGPETQYF. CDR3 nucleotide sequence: TGTGCCAGCAGTAGGGTAGAGGCTGTAGCGGGAGGGCCGGAGACCCAGTACTTC.

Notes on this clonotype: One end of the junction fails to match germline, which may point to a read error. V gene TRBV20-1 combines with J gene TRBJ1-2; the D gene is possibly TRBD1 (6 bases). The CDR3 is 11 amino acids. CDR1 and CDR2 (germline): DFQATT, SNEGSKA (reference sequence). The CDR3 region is CSAPRGGRQAF. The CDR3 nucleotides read TGCAGTGCTCCTCGGGGGGGGCGACAAGCCTTC.

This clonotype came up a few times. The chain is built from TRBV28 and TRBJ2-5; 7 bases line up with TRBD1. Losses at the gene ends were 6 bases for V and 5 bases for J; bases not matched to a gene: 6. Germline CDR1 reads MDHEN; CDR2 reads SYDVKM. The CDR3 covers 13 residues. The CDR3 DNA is TGTGCCAGCAGCGTACAGGGGTCTGAGACCCAGTACTTC. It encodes CASSVQGSETQYF.

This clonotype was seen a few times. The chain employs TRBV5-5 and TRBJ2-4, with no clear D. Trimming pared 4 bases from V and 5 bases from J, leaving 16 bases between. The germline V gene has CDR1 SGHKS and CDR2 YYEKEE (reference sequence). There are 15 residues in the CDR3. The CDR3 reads CASSRPSAVENIQYF. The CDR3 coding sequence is TGTGCCAGCAGCCGACCGTCCGCTGTGGAAAACATTCAGTACTTC.

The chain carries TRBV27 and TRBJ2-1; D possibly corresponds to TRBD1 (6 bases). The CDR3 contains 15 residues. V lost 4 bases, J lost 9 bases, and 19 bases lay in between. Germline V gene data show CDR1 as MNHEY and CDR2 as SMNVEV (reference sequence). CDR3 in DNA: TGTGCCAGCAGTTCTACAGGGAGCCTCGCAAGTGAGCAGTTCTTC. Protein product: CASSSTGSLASEQFF.

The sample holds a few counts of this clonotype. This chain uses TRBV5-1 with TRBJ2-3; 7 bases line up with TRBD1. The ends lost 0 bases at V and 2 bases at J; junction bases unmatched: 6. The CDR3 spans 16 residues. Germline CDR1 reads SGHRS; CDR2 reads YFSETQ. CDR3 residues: CASSLGGQRITDTQYF. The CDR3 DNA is TGCGCCAGCAGCTTGGGGGGACAGCGAATCACAGATACGCAGTATTTT.

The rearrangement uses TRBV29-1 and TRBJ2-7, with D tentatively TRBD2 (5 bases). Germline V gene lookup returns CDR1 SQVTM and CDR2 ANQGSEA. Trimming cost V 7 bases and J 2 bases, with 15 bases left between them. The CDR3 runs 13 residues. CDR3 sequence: CSAEDPGTYEQYF. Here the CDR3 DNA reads TGCAGCGCAGAGGACCCGGGGACCTACGAGCAGTACTTC.

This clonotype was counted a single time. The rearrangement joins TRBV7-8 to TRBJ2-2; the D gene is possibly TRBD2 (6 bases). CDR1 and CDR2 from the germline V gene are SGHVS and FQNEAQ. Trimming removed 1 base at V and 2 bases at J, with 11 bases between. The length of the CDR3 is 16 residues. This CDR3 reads CASSLGGDFNTGELFF. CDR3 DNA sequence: TGTGCCAGCAGCTTAGGGGGGGACTTCAACACCGGGGAGCTGTTTTTT.

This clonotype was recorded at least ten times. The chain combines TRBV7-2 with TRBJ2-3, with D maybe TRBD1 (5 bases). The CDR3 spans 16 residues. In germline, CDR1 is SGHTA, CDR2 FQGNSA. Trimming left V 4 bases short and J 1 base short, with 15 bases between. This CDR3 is CASSWGGLLGTDTQYF. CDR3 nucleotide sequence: TGTGCCAGCAGCTGGGGCGGCCTCCTAGGCACAGATACGCAGTATTTT.

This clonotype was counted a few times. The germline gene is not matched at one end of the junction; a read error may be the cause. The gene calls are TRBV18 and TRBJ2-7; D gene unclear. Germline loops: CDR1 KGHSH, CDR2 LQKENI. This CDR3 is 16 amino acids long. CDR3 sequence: CASSPPSRQPPYEQYF. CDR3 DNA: TGTGCCAGCTCCCCACCCTCGCGTCAGCCACCCTACGAGCAGTACTTC.

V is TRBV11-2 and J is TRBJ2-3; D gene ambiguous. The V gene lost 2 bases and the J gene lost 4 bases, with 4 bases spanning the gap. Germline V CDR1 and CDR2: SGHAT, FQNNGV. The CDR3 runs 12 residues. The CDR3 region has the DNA TGTGCCAGCAGCTTAATGCCAGATACGCAGTATTTT. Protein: CASSLMPDTQYF.

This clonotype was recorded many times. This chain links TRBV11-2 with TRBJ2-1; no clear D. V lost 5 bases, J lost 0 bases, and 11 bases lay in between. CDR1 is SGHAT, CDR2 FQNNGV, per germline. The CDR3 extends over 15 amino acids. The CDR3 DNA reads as TGTGCCAGCAGCCCCGACCTGAGCTCCTACAATGAGCAGTTCTTC. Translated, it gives CASSPDLSSYNEQFF.

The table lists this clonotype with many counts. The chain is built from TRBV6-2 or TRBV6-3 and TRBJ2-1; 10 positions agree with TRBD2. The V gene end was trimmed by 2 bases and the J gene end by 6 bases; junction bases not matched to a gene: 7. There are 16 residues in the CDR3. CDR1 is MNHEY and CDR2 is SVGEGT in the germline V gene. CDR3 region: CASSYAGTSEINEQFF. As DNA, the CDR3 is TGTGCCAGCAGTTACGCCGGGACTAGCGAGATCAATGAGCAGTTCTTC.

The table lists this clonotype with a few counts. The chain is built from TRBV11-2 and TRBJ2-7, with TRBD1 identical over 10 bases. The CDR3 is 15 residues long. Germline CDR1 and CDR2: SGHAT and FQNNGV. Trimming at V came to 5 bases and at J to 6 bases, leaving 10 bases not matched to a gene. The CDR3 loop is CASSLSGDRGGEQYF. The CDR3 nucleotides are TGTGCCAGCAGCCTATCTGGGGACAGGGGAGGCGAGCAGTACTTC.

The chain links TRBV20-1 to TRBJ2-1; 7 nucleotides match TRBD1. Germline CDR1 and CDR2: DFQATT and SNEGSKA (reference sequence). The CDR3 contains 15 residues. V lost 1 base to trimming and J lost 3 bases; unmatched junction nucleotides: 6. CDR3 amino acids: CSARGGTDNYNEQFF. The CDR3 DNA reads TGCAGTGCTAGAGGGGGGACAGACAACTACAATGAGCAGTTCTTC.

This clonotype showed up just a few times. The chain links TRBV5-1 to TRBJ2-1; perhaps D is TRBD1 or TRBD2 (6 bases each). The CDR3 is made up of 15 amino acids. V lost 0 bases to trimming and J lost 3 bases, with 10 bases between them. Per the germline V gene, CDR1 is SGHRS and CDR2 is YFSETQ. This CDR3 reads CASSLDGGYYNEQFF. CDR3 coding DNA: TGCGCCAGCAGCTTGGACGGGGGCTACTACAATGAGCAGTTCTTC.

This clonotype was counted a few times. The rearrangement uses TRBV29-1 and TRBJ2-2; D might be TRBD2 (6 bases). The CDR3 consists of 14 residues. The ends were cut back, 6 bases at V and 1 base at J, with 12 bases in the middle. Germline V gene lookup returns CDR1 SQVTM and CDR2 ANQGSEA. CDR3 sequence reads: CSVSGLLNTGELFF. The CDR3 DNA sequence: TGCAGCGTATCGGGACTCCTGAACACCGGGGAGCTGTTTTTT.

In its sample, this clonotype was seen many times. This CDR3 reads CASSLASSRAYEQYF. The CDR3 DNA follows: TGTGCCAGCAGTTTAGCTTCGAGCCGGGCCTACGAGCAGTACTTC. The chain combines TRBV12-3 or TRBV12-4 with TRBJ2-7, with D hard to call. Trimming pared 0 bases from V and 2 bases from J, leaving 11 bases between. CDR3 length: 15 amino acids.

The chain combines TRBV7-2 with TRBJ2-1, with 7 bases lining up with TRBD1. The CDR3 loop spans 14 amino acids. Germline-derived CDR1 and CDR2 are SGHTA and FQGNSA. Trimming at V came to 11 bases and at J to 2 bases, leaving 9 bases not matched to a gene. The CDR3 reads CAGTTGTAYNEQFF. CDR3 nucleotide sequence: TGTGCCGGAACGACCGGGACAGCCTACAATGAGCAGTTCTTC.

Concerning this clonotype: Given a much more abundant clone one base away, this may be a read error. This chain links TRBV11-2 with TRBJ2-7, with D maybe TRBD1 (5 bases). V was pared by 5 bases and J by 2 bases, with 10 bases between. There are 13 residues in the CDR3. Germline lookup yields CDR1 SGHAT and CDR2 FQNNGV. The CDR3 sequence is CASSPTVPYEQYF. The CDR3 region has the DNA TGTGCCAGCAGCCCGACAGTTCCCTACGAGCAGTACTTC.

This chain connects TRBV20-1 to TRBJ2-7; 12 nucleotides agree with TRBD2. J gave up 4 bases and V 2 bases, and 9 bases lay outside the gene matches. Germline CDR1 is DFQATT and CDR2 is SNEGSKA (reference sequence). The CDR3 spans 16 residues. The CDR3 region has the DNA TGCAGTGCTAGAACACCATCTAGCGGGAGGGTATACGAGCAGTACTTC. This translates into CSARTPSSGRVYEQYF.

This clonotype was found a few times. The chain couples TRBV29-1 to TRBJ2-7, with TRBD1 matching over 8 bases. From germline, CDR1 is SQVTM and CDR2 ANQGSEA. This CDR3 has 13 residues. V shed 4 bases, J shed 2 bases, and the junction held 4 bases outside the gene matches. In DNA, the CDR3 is TGCAGCGTTGGGGACAGGAAAACCTACGAGCAGTACTTC. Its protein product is CSVGDRKTYEQYF.

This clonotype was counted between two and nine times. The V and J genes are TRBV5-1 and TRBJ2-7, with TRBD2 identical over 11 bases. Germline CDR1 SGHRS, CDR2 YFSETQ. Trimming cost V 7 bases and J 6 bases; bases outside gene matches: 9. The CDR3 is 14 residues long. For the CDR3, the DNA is TGCGCCAGCGGCACCGGGACTAGCGGTATCGAGCAGTACTTC. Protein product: CASGTGTSGIEQYF.

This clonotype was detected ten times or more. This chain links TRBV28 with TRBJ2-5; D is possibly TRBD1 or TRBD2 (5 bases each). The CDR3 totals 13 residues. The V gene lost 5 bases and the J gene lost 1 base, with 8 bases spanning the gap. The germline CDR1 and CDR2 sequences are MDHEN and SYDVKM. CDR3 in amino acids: CASSKGPQETQYF. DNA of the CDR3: TGTGCCAGCAGTAAGGGACCCCAAGAGACCCAGTACTTC.